Listed here are 5 T cell receptor beta chains from one sample, sequenced in a study of blood T cell repertoires in COVID-19 (TCRdb year 2020). The library was prepared using the immunoSEQ multiplex PCR assay. TCRdb stores this immuneACCESS table with in-frame sequences only. Part of the clones is absent; in the studies checked, under half of the shortfall reflects unresolved V genes, and no reason is known for the rest. The sample has about 98,000 clones on record, approximately 79% of them singletons. The ten most abundant clones make up roughly 11% of the sample. The sample consisted of peripheral blood. These receptors were obtained from a man aged 65 to 79 with active or convalescent COVID-19.

In this sample, this clone turned up once. The V gene is TRBV6-2 or TRBV6-3, the J gene TRBJ2-1; TRBD1 matches at 7 bases. CDR1 is MNHEY, CDR2 SVGEGT, per germline. V lost 1 base to trimming and J lost 2 bases; unmatched junction nucleotides: 8. CDR3 size: 17 residues. CDR3 bases: TGTGCCAGCAGTTACTTGCCACAGGGGATCGCCTACAATGAGCAGTTCTTC. Protein: CASSYLPQGIAYNEQFF.

V gene TRBV18 combines with J gene TRBJ1-2, with D maybe TRBD1 (6 bases). Between the trimmed V and J ends, which lost 4 bases and 4 bases, there was a span of 13 bases. Per the germline V gene, CDR1 is KGHSH and CDR2 is LQKENI. This CDR3 region has 14 residues. CDR3 DNA sequence: TGTGCCAGCTCACGATCTAGAGGGGGCTATGGCTACACCTTC. Translating it yields CASSRSRGGYGYTF.

This chain uses TRBV9 with TRBJ2-7; 10 positions agree with TRBD1. The CDR3 extends over 14 amino acids. Germline CDR1 is SGDLS and CDR2 is YYNGEE. V trimming: 4 bases; J trimming: 6 bases; junction bases outside the gene matches: 7. The CDR3 bases are TGTGCCAGCAGCCGACAGGGGGCTCAAGGCGAGCAGTACTTC. This encodes CASSRQGAQGEQYF.

J is TRBJ2-5 and V is TRBV6-2 or TRBV6-3, with D perhaps TRBD2 (6 bases). This CDR3 has 14 amino acids. Germline V gene lookup returns CDR1 MNHEY and CDR2 SVGEGT. Trimming stripped 5 bases from V and 3 bases from J, with 13 bases between. The CDR3 DNA sequence: TGTGCCAGCAGTGCGCTAGCGATGGAAGAGACCCAGTACTTC. Its translation is CASSALAMEETQYF.

The chain couples TRBV2 to TRBJ2-7, with D unresolved. The CDR3 has 13 amino acids. V was trimmed by 4 bases and J by 2 bases, leaving 9 bases between them. From germline, CDR1 is SNHLY and CDR2 FYNNEI. The CDR3 sequence: CASSGARPYEQYF. For the CDR3, the DNA is TGTGCCAGCAGTGGGGCGAGACCCTACGAGCAGTACTTC.